Shown below are 25 T cell receptor beta chains from a single sample sequenced in a study of blood T cell repertoires in COVID-19. Here immunoSEQ multiplex PCR was the method, and the copy in TCRdb shows in-frame clones only, minus some. The repertoire consists of 60,000 to 80,000 clones, with almost 85% occurring once and the leading ten covering 7.5% to 9.5%. The sequenced sample consisted of peripheral blood. These receptors were obtained from a man aged 50 to 60 with active COVID-19.

This chain links TRBV7-2 with TRBJ2-2; TRBD2 matches at 7 bases. The CDR3 contains 14 residues. The germline gives CDR1 SGHTA, CDR2 FQGNSA. J was trimmed by 10 bases and V by 5 bases; bases with no gene match: 10. CDR3 nucleotide sequence: TGTGCCAGCAGCCCTGGCGGGGGAGCGACGGAGCTGTTTTTT. Residues: CASSPGGGATELFF.

The chain links TRBV9 to TRBJ2-3; a possible D gene is TRBD2 (5 bases). Germline V gene data show CDR1 as SGDLS and CDR2 as YYNGEE. The CDR3 covers 17 residues. V lost 0 bases to trimming and J lost 5 bases, with 19 bases between them. CDR3 in amino acids: CASSVGLSRGYRDTQYF. In DNA form, the CDR3 reads TGTGCCAGCAGCGTAGGCCTCTCTAGAGGGTATCGAGATACGCAGTATTTT.

The genes are TRBV7-9 and TRBJ1-1; 8 bases agree with TRBD1. The CDR3 runs 14 residues. V trimming: 5 bases; J trimming: 1 base; junction bases outside the gene matches: 3. Germline values: CDR1 SEHNR, CDR2 FQNEAQ (reference sequence). The chain's CDR3 is CASSRDRSNTEAFF. The CDR3 bases are TGTGCCAGCAGCCGGGACAGGTCGAACACTGAAGCTTTCTTT.

This clone appeared many times. The V call is TRBV11-2, the J call TRBJ1-2; D remains ambiguous. CDR1 is SGHAT, CDR2 FQNNGV, per germline. V gave up 1 base and J gave up 3 bases, with 9 bases separating them. This CDR3 region has 14 residues. CDR3 sequence reads: CASSLVLGDYGYTF. CDR3 nucleotides: TGTGCCAGCAGCTTAGTCCTCGGGGACTATGGCTACACCTTC.

V and J are TRBV5-1 and TRBJ2-3; 8 bases align to TRBD2. V shed 0 bases and J 4 bases; nucleotides not matched to a gene: 7. The CDR3 is 16 amino acids. Germline CDR1 SGHRS, CDR2 YFSETQ. The CDR3 DNA is TGCGCCAGCAGCTTGGCCCAAGCGGGAGTGCCAGATACGCAGTATTTT. It yields the protein CASSLAQAGVPDTQYF. The variable domain in full, with the rest retrieved from reference TRBV5-1 and TRBJ2-3, is KAGVTQTPRYLIKTRGQQVTLSCSPISGHRSVSWYQQTPGQGLQFLFEYFSETQRNKGNFPGRFSGRQFSNSRSEMNVSTLELGDSALYLCASSLAQAGVPDTQYFGPGTRLTVL.

The chain recombines TRBV4-1 with TRBJ1-3; no firm D call. CDR3 size: 16 residues. The ends were cut back, 4 bases at V and 3 bases at J, with 16 bases in the middle. The germline gives CDR1 MGHRA, CDR2 YSYEKL. In DNA form, the CDR3 reads TGCGCCAGCAGCCCCCAACCGAGGGCGGGTGGAAACACCATATATTTT. It yields the protein CASSPQPRAGGNTIYF.

The chain joins TRBV2 to TRBJ2-1; 9 bases match TRBD2. The CDR3 runs to 14 residues. Germline trimming cut 11 bases from V and 1 base from J; bases unmatched to any gene: 6. Germline loops: CDR1 SNHLY, CDR2 FYNNEI. The DNA of the CDR3 is TGTGCCCGTTTAGCGGGAGTTTCCTACAATGAGCAGTTCTTC. Its protein is CARLAGVSYNEQFF.

The chain joins TRBV18 to TRBJ2-3, with 8 nucleotides matching TRBD1. The CDR3 totals 16 residues. The junction had 7 bases not matched to a gene; V was cut back by 3 bases and J by 2 bases. From germline, CDR1 is KGHSH and CDR2 LQKENI. As DNA, the CDR3 is TGTGCCAGCTCACCGCAGGGGGCTTTAGTCACAGATACGCAGTATTTT. Protein sequence: CASSPQGALVTDTQYF.

V gene TRBV7-6 combines with J gene TRBJ2-7; 8 nucleotides align to TRBD1. CDR1 is SGHVS and CDR2 is FNYEAQ in the germline V gene. With 1 base clipped from V and 2 bases from J, the junction kept 4 bases outside the gene matches. The CDR3 runs to 15 residues. The CDR3 loop reads CASSLGGTGAYEQYF. The CDR3 DNA sequence: TGTGCCAGCAGCTTAGGAGGGACAGGAGCCTACGAGCAGTACTTC.

The chain joins TRBV6-5 to TRBJ2-7; 12 bases fit TRBD2. V was clipped by 5 bases and J by 3 bases; unmatched bases: 2. The CDR3 runs to 14 residues. Looked up from germline, CDR1 is MNHEY and CDR2 is SVGAGI. This CDR3 is CASSLTSGSYEQYF. CDR3 nucleotides: TGTGCCAGCAGTCTGACTAGCGGGAGCTACGAGCAGTACTTC.

The chain employs TRBV6-2 or TRBV6-3 and TRBJ2-2; TRBD2 aligns across 7 bases. The CDR3 loop spans 17 amino acids. Unmatched junction bases numbered 11, after V lost 5 bases and J lost 2 bases. CDR1 is MNHEY and CDR2 is SVGEGT in the germline V gene. CDR3 in amino acids: CASSQRPSGVNTGELFF. The CDR3, as DNA: TGTGCCAGCAGTCAAAGGCCTAGCGGAGTAAACACCGGGGAGCTGTTTTTT.

This chain joins TRBV12-5 and TRBJ2-5, with unresolved D. Germline V gives CDR1 LGHNT, CDR2 FRNRAP. The CDR3 is made up of 12 amino acids. Trimming removed 3 bases from V and 4 bases from J, with 6 bases in between. The CDR3 DNA follows: TGTGCTAGTGGTTTCGGCGGAGAGACCCAGTACTTC. The encoded protein is CASGFGGETQYF.

The V and J genes are TRBV6-6 and TRBJ1-1; TRBD1 aligns across 7 bases. The CDR3 consists of 16 residues. Germline lookup yields CDR1 MNHNY and CDR2 SVGAGI (reference sequence). Trimming cost V 2 bases and J 2 bases; bases outside gene matches: 8. CDR3 coding DNA: TGTGCCAGCAGTTACCCCCGCAGGGGGAGTAACACTGAAGCTTTCTTT. Translation: CASSYPRRGSNTEAFF.

This CDR3 reads CASSGTGSDNEQFF. In nucleotides, the CDR3 is TGCGCCAGCAGCGGGACAGGGTCAGACAATGAGCAGTTCTTC. J is TRBJ2-1 and V is TRBV5-1; 9 bases align to TRBD1. V gave up 4 bases and J gave up 5 bases; unmatched junction bases: 4. This CDR3 has 14 residues. Germline V gives CDR1 SGHRS, CDR2 YFSETQ.

The chain recombines TRBV9 with TRBJ2-5; 8 positions agree with TRBD1. The CDR3 length is 16 residues. Germline V lookup: CDR1 SGDLS, CDR2 YYNGEE. Trimming cost V 4 bases and J 5 bases; bases outside gene matches: 13. CDR3 coding DNA: TGTGCCAGCAGCCCTCGGCAATCAGGGGGCCGGGAGACCCAGTACTTC. Translating it yields CASSPRQSGGRETQYF.

The chain couples TRBV7-2 to TRBJ2-1; 10 bases fit TRBD2. The V and J ends lost 2 bases and 6 bases, in that order; junction bases with no gene match: 13. This CDR3 spans 18 amino acids. Germline V lookup: CDR1 SGHTA, CDR2 FQGNSA. The CDR3 DNA reads TGTGCCAGCAGCTTACAACCGACTCTAGCGGGGGCCTTCAATGAGCAGTTCTTC. Residues: CASSLQPTLAGAFNEQFF.

This clone was picked up a small number of times. This chain links TRBV18 with TRBJ1-1, with D possibly TRBD1 on 6 matching bases. Trimming stripped 5 bases from V and 0 bases from J, with 19 bases between. Germline V lookup: CDR1 KGHSH, CDR2 LQKENI. The CDR3 extends over 17 amino acids. This chain's CDR3 is CASSTRPRQDLNTEAFF. CDR3 nucleotides: TGTGCCAGCTCAACGCGACCTCGACAGGACCTGAACACTGAAGCTTTCTTT.

The chain has TRBV11-2 and TRBJ2-5, with 8 bases lining up with TRBD2. CDR3 size: 16 residues. The V gene's germline CDR1 is SGHAT and CDR2 FQNNGV. V was pared by 5 bases and J by 5 bases, with 13 bases of the junction left unmatched. CDR3 amino acids: CASSPRGGRPGETQYF. In DNA form, the CDR3 reads TGTGCCAGCAGCCCCCGCGGCGGGAGGCCCGGGGAGACCCAGTACTTC. Based on the CDR3 plus reference TRBV11-2 and TRBJ2-5, the full variable domain is EAGVAQSPRYKIIEKRQSVAFWCNPISGHATLYWYQQILGQGPKLLIQFQNNGVVDDSQLPKDRFSAERLKGVDSTLKIQPAKLEDSAVYLCASSPRGGRPGETQYFGPGTRLLVL.

The rearrangement links TRBV7-2 to TRBJ2-1, with TRBD1 matching 7 bases. CDR3 length equals 16 residues. Germline CDR1 is SGHTA and CDR2 is FQGNSA. V shed 1 base, J shed 7 bases, and the junction held 10 bases outside the gene matches. The CDR3 coding sequence is TGTGCCAGCAGCTTAGTATGGGACAGCTCCCAGAATGAGCAGTTCTTC. Protein product: CASSLVWDSSQNEQFF. Complete variable domain (other parts from reference TRBV7-2 and TRBJ2-1): GAGVSQSPSNKVTEKGKDVELRCDPISGHTALYWYRQSLGQGLEFLIYFQGNSAPDKSGLPSDRFSAERTGGSVSTLTIQRTQQEDSAVYLCASSLVWDSSQNEQFFGPGTRLTVL.

The CDR3 region has the DNA TGTGCCAGTAGTTCCCAGGGGAGACTAGCGGGGGCCTACAATGAGCAGTTCTTC. Its protein product is CASSSQGRLAGAYNEQFF. This chain uses TRBV19 with TRBJ2-1, with 12 bases identical to TRBD2. The junction had 10 bases not matched to a gene; V was cut back by 5 bases and J by 2 bases. The CDR3 totals 18 residues. CDR1 is LNHDA, CDR2 SQIVND, per germline (reference sequence).

The chain uses TRBV3-1 (or the pseudogene TRBV3-2) and TRBJ2-5; TRBD2 aligns across 7 bases. Looked up from germline, CDR1 is LGHDT and CDR2 is YNNKEL (reference sequence). The V gene end was trimmed by 1 base and the J gene end by 5 bases; junction bases not matched to a gene: 4. The CDR3 runs 14 residues. Here the CDR3 reads CASSQGAGRETQYF. The CDR3 coding sequence is TGTGCCAGCAGCCAAGGGGCCGGGAGGGAGACCCAGTACTTC.

This chain joins TRBV3-1 (or the pseudogene TRBV3-2) and TRBJ2-7; 9 bases agree with TRBD2. The CDR3 sequence is 17 residues long. The J segment lost 6 bases and the V segment lost 1 base, leaving 13 bases of the junction unmatched. Per the germline V gene, CDR1 is LGHDT and CDR2 is YNNKEL (reference sequence). The CDR3, as DNA: TGTGCCAGCAGCCAAGGGGGAGTCAGCGGGAGGATCGGCGAGCAGTACTTC. It is translated as CASSQGGVSGRIGEQYF.

This rearrangement joins TRBV12-3 or TRBV12-4 to TRBJ1-1; 9 nucleotides line up with TRBD1. The CDR3 has 12 amino acids. J lost 8 bases, V lost 5 bases, and 3 bases had no gene match. The CDR3 is CASSATGGEAFF. DNA for the CDR3: TGTGCCAGCAGTGCAACAGGGGGCGAAGCTTTCTTT.

The CDR3 spells CASSQTVIGTEAFF. Written as DNA, the CDR3 is TGTGCCAGCAGCCAAACGGTTATCGGCACTGAAGCTTTCTTT. This chain connects TRBV7-2 to TRBJ1-1; D gene uncertain. There are 14 residues in the CDR3. In germline, CDR1 is SGHTA, CDR2 FQGNSA. The ends were cut back, 5 bases at V and 4 bases at J, with 14 bases in the middle.

This chain uses TRBV30 with TRBJ1-2; 7 nucleotides align to TRBD1. Looked up from germline, CDR1 is GTSNPN and CDR2 is SVGIG (reference sequence). V dropped 0 bases and J dropped 4; count of bases not matched to a gene: 5. This CDR3 has 14 residues. CDR3 loop: CAWSVGRDSYGYTF. The CDR3 coding sequence is TGTGCCTGGAGTGTAGGCCGGGACAGCTATGGCTACACCTTC.